This T cell receptor (beta chain) was found in a study of blood T cells in healthy people across ages. About the study: About one barcoded TCR beta cDNA was captured per two T cells.

A second PCR of roughly 7 to 11 cycles used a sample-barcoded 5' primer and a J-beta primer mix. Each cDNA was tagged by a template-switch adaptor containing 12 random nucleotides. TCRdb passed the 5' RACE reads through MiXCR, listing each CDR3 protein once. The sample comprises roughly 1.5 million distinct CDR3 sequences, roughly 43% of which are singletons, and around 4% rests with the top ten. Extractions gave at least 5.5 micrograms of total RNA per sample. The CDR3 is 13 residues long. The germline V gene has CDR1 SGHRS and CDR2 YFSETQ. V shed 1 base and J shed 3 bases, with 7 bases lying between them. This clonotype was recorded a few times.

Material: blood. The receptor comes from a young woman in good health. The gene calls are TRBV5-1 and TRBJ1-1; D remains unclear. The CDR3: CASSLTVDTEAFF. The DNA of the CDR3 is TGCGCCAGCAGCTTGACCGTAGACACTGAAGCTTTCTTT. Complete variable domain (other parts from reference TRBV5-1 and TRBJ1-1): KAGVTQTPRYLIKTRGQQVTLSCSPISGHRSVSWYQQTPGQGLQFLFEYFSETQRNKGNFPGRFSGRQFSNSRSEMNVSTLELGDSALYLCASSLTVDTEAFFGQGTRLTVV.